The 27 T cell receptor beta chains in this list originate from one sample, sequenced in a study of glioma-infiltrating T cells. The iRepertoire nested amplicon-rescue multiplex PCR amplified TCR alpha and beta CDR3s from RNA. A single record per CDR3 protein comes from TCRdb applying MiXCR to the multiplex PCR reads. The data contain under 200,000 distinct CDR3 sequences, more than 35% of them singletons. Sequenced input: glioma tissue, nonneoplastic brain tissue, or PBMCs (not recorded which). Receptors were obtained from a human donor with low-grade glioma or glioblastoma, undergoing nonglioma brain surgery, or in good health (not recorded which).

This clonotype was counted many times. The chain employs TRBV20-1 and TRBJ2-1; 10 bases agree with TRBD2. Germline CDR1 and CDR2: DFQATT and SNEGSKA (reference sequence). This CDR3 contains 15 residues. After removal of 2 bases from V and 3 bases from J, the junction contained 4 bases not matched to a gene. CDR3 DNA sequence: TGCAGTGCTAGACGACCTAGCGGGAGCTACAATGAGCAGTTCTTC. It codes for CSARRPSGSYNEQFF.

As to this clonotype: This may arise from a read error, as a much more abundant clone is one base away. The chain combines TRBV20-1 with TRBJ2-1; 14 positions match TRBD2. Germline V gene sequence: CDR1 DFQATT, CDR2 SNEGSKA (reference sequence). The CDR3 is made up of 16 amino acids. In DNA, the CDR3 is TGCAGTCCAACTGGGACTAGCGGGAGATACTACAATGAGCGGTTCTTC. Its translation: CSPTGTSGRYYNERFF.

A remark on this clonotype: This clone may be a read error of a much larger clone one base away. The gene calls are TRBV20-1 and TRBJ2-5; either TRBD1 or TRBD2 may supply D (5 bases each). The V end was cut by 5 bases, the J end by 4 bases, with 14 bases between. Germline assignment: CDR1 DFQATT and CDR2 SNEGSKA (reference sequence). This CDR3 comprises 13 residues. The CDR3 region is CSAGAAGGETQYF. DNA of the CDR3: TGCAGTGCTGGGGCCGCCGGAGGAGAGACCCAGTACTTC.

The rearrangement joins TRBV28 to TRBJ2-7; TRBD2 matches 7 bases. This CDR3 region has 17 residues. CDR1 MDHEN and CDR2 SYDVKM come from the germline V gene. Trimming took 4 bases from V and 0 from J; bases not matched to a gene: 12. The CDR3 loop is CASSSRGEGFGSYEQYF. Here the CDR3 DNA reads TGTGCCAGCAGTTCCCGAGGGGAGGGTTTCGGCTCCTACGAGCAGTACTTC.

This clonotype was observed a handful of times. This chain connects TRBV7-9 to TRBJ2-7; 14 bases agree with TRBD2. Germline assignment: CDR1 SEHNR and CDR2 FQNEAQ (reference sequence). The J segment lost 2 bases and the V segment lost 8 bases, leaving 8 bases of the junction unmatched. The CDR3 runs to 16 residues. The CDR3 sequence: CASAPGLAGETYEQYF. CDR3 DNA sequence: TGTGCCAGCGCTCCGGGACTAGCGGGAGAGACCTACGAGCAGTACTTC.

Remarks on this clonotype: A much bigger clone sits one base away, suggesting this may be a read error. This chain links TRBV28 with TRBJ1-5; 7 bases match TRBD1. Germline lookup yields CDR1 MDHEN and CDR2 SYDVKM. This CDR3 has 19 residues. CDR3 in DNA: TGTGCCGGCAGTTTTTTGACAGGGAGGGGATTCTATAGCAATCAGCCCCAGCATTTT. Its protein is CAGSFLTGRGFYSNQPQHF.

The V call is TRBV5-1, the J call TRBJ1-4; D unclear. This CDR3 contains 15 residues. The V gene lost 3 bases and the J gene lost 5 bases, with 14 bases spanning the gap. Per the germline V gene, CDR1 is SGHRS and CDR2 is YFSETQ. The CDR3 DNA reads TGCGCCAGCAGCTCGACGGGCCAGACGAATGAAAAACTGTTTTTT. This codes for CASSSTGQTNEKLFF.

This clonotype was counted between two and nine times. One base away lies a much larger clone, so this may be a sequencing read error. The chain combines TRBV6-2 or TRBV6-3 with TRBJ2-2; perhaps TRBD2 as D (5 bases). CDR3 size: 12 residues. From germline, CDR1 is MNHEY and CDR2 SVGEGT. The chain's CDR3 is CASGMTTGEMFF. CDR3 sequence (DNA): TGTGCCAGCGGAATGACCACCGGGGAGATGTTTTTT.

A single count supports this clonotype. The junction and the germline gene differ at one end; a read error may be behind it. This chain links TRBV7-2 with TRBJ2-7, with 8 positions matching TRBD2. This CDR3 has 15 amino acids. The germline V gene encodes CDR1 SGHTA and CDR2 FQGNSA. The CDR3 sequence: CARSLVSGTSYEQYF. CDR3 in DNA: TGTGCCAGAAGCTTAGTCTCCGGGACTAGCTACGAGCAGTACTTC.

This rearrangement joins TRBV11-2 to TRBJ2-2; possible D gene TRBD1, 5 bases. The CDR3 covers 13 residues. Looked up from germline, CDR1 is SGHAT and CDR2 is FQNNGV. With 1 base removed from V and 9 bases from J, the gap between germline ends came to 9 bases. The DNA of the CDR3 is TGTGCCAGCAGCTTAGTAGCAGGGCGGGAGCTGTTTTTT. It encodes CASSLVAGRELFF.

The chain is built from TRBV4-2 and TRBJ1-2; possibly TRBD1 for D (5 bases). V lost 4 bases and J lost 2, with 8 bases in between. The CDR3 consists of 13 residues. Germline V lookup: CDR1 LGHNA, CDR2 YNFKEQ. For the CDR3, the DNA is TGTGCCAGCAGCCGGGACTTAAACTATGGCTACACCTTC. This translates into CASSRDLNYGYTF.

To note about this clonotype: A single base separates this from a much larger clone, so it may be a read error. The chain joins TRBV20-1 to TRBJ2-1; 14 nucleotides line up with TRBD2. This CDR3 is 15 amino acids long. CDR1 and CDR2 (germline): DFQATT, SNEGSKA (reference sequence). CDR3 amino acids: CTASKTSGRANEQFF. The CDR3 DNA sequence: TGCACTGCTAGCAAGACTAGCGGGAGGGCGAATGAGCAGTTCTTC.

V and J are TRBV29-1 and TRBJ2-5; a possible D gene is TRBD2 (5 bases). Germline values: CDR1 SQVTM, CDR2 ANQGSEA. The CDR3 sequence is 13 residues long. V was pared by 6 bases and J by 4 bases, with 15 bases between. The CDR3 DNA sequence: TGCAGCGTAGGACGGTCACGGGGAGAGACCCAGTACTTC. Protein: CSVGRSRGETQYF.

This clonotype was detected a few times. The chain combines TRBV9 with TRBJ2-1, with 9 bases fitting TRBD2. Germline V gene sequence: CDR1 SGDLS, CDR2 YYNGEE. This CDR3 has 16 residues. The V gene end was trimmed by 4 bases and the J gene end by 2 bases; junction bases not matched to a gene: 7. Here the CDR3 reads CASSPPTSGTYNEQFF. The CDR3 nucleotides read TGTGCCAGCAGCCCCCCGACTAGCGGAACCTACAATGAGCAGTTCTTC.

With respect to this clonotype: Just one base apart from a much larger clone, this may be a read error. V gene TRBV28 combines with J gene TRBJ2-1; D is unresolved. Trimming removed 5 bases at V and 15 bases at J, with 17 bases between. Germline V gene data show CDR1 as MDHEN and CDR2 as SYDVKM. The CDR3 has 12 residues. The CDR3 spells CASSQQLQRLFF. The CDR3 nucleotides are TGTGCCAGCAGTCAACAGTTGCAACGTCTGTTCTTC.

As for this clonotype: A much bigger clone sits one base away, suggesting this may be a read error. The chain carries TRBV7-2 and TRBJ2-7; D not resolved. The J call may be mistaken, given a closer DNA end match to TRBJ2-5. The CDR3 is 15 amino acids. CDR1 is SGHTA, CDR2 FQGNSA, per germline. For the CDR3, the DNA is TGTGCCAGCATCTCCAAGTGGGCAGGTGGAGAGACCCAGTACTTC. Its protein is CASISKWAGGETQYF.

A word on this clonotype: It may be a read error: a sequence one base away is much more abundant. The chain is built from TRBV28 and TRBJ1-2, with a tentative D call TRBD1 (6 bases). Germline V lookup: CDR1 MDHEN, CDR2 SYDVKM. V lost 5 bases, J lost 4 bases, and 20 bases lay in between. CDR3 length equals 16 residues. This chain's CDR3 is CASSPLGQCGSYGYTF. DNA of the CDR3: TGTGCCAGCAGTCCACTAGGACAGTGCGGATCCTATGGCTACACCTTC.

Notes on this clonotype: With a much larger clone just one base away, this may be a read error. The chain has TRBV20-1 and TRBJ2-1; D might be TRBD2 (6 bases). The V end was cut by 7 bases, the J end by 8 bases, with 18 bases between. This CDR3 contains 13 residues. Germline V gene sequence: CDR1 DFQATT, CDR2 SNEGSKA (reference sequence). This CDR3 reads CSGNLSWGDEQFF. As DNA, the CDR3 is TGCAGTGGGAATCTCAGCTGGGGGGATGAGCAGTTCTTC.

This clonotype showed up many times. The chain is built from TRBV4-2 and TRBJ2-7, with D maybe TRBD2 (6 bases). V gave up 2 bases and J gave up 4 bases, with 15 bases separating them. This CDR3 has 15 amino acids. Germline CDR1 and CDR2: LGHNA and YNFKEQ. The CDR3 nucleotides read TGTGCCAGCAGCCAACCCGGAGGGCCAGAGTACGAGCAGTACTTC. This translates into CASSQPGGPEYEQYF.

On this clonotype itself: An end of the junction does not agree with germline; a read error may underlie this. This chain connects TRBV4-2 to TRBJ2-1; TRBD2 matches at 8 bases. Germline CDR1 and CDR2: LGHNA and YNFKEQ. The length of the CDR3 is 17 residues. The CDR3 nucleotides read TGTGCCAGCAGCCAAGATAACGGGGGGGAAGGCCTCAATGAGCAGTCCTTC. It translates to CASSQDNGGEGLNEQSF.

A remark on this clonotype: The junction and the germline gene differ at one end; a read error may be behind it. The chain has TRBV6-5 and TRBJ2-1; 7 bases map to TRBD1. CDR3 length: 16 residues. Germline V gene lookup returns CDR1 MNHEY and CDR2 SVGAGI. This CDR3 is CTSSENSGTVTNEQFF. CDR3 bases: TGTACCAGCAGCGAAAACTCCGGGACAGTGACGAATGAGCAGTTCTTC.

A few counts support this clonotype. The chain uses TRBV3-1 and TRBJ2-2; D gene ambiguous. The CDR3 covers 13 residues. V was clipped by 0 bases and J by 5 bases, with 4 bases between them. The germline V gene has CDR1 LGHDT and CDR2 YNNKEL (reference sequence). DNA of the CDR3: TGTGCCAGCAGCCAAGACACTACCGGGGAGCTGTTTTTT. It specifies CASSQDTTGELFF.

The chain couples TRBV28 to TRBJ1-3, with 7 positions matching TRBD1. V lost 9 bases and J lost 7; bases outside the gene matches: 15. Germline V lookup: CDR1 MDHEN, CDR2 SYDVKM. There are 15 residues in the CDR3. The CDR3 bases are TGTGCCAGTAGCGACAGGGAGGGAGGAGGGAACACCATATATTTT. This encodes CASSDREGGGNTIYF.

This clonotype was seen a few times. This chain uses TRBV12-3 or TRBV12-4 with TRBJ2-1; TRBD2 matches 14 bases. V was pared by 1 base and J by 5 bases, with 4 bases of the junction left unmatched. The CDR3 loop spans 17 amino acids. In nucleotides, the CDR3 is TGTGCCAGCAGTTTAGGGGGACTAGCGGGAGCAGACAATGAGCAGTTCTTC. This codes for CASSLGGLAGADNEQFF.

This clonotype has ten or more counts. The gene calls are TRBV6-1 and TRBJ2-3; TRBD2 agrees at 10 bases. In germline, CDR1 is MNHNS, CDR2 SASEGT. Trimming removed 6 bases from V and 6 bases from J; junction bases left unmatched: 9. This CDR3 has 15 amino acids. The CDR3 DNA reads TGTGCCAGCAGCGCCTTTCTAGCGGGAGTGGATACGCAGTATTTT. It yields the protein CASSAFLAGVDTQYF.

This clonotype was counted ten times or more. This chain joins TRBV20-1 and TRBJ2-1; D uncertain. V was pared by 4 bases and J by 5 bases, with 15 bases between. Germline CDR1 is DFQATT and CDR2 is SNEGSKA (reference sequence). This CDR3 contains 14 residues. CDR3 amino acids: CSANGLMGNNEQFF. In nucleotides, the CDR3 is TGCAGTGCTAACGGCCTTATGGGCAACAATGAGCAGTTCTTC.

There are a few counts of this clonotype. V gene TRBV19 combines with J gene TRBJ1-1; possible D gene TRBD1, 6 bases. The germline CDR1 and CDR2 sequences are LNHDA and SQIVND (reference sequence). The CDR3 runs 15 residues. Trimming pared 6 bases from V and 2 bases from J, leaving 16 bases between. This CDR3 reads CASREGDGRNTEAFF. The CDR3 nucleotides are TGTGCCAGTAGAGAGGGGGACGGGAGAAACACTGAAGCTTTCTTT.